These 3 T cell receptor beta chains share one sample of origin, sequenced in a study of CD8 T cells in ankylosing spondylitis. Each CDR3 protein gets one entry after TCRdb re-called the 5' RACE reads with MiXCR. The sample contains 120,000 or so distinct CDR3 sequences, roughly 15% of which appear only once. Sequenced input: blood, either unsorted or a sorted T cell fraction (not recorded which). All receptors come from a female donor with ankylosing spondylitis or in good health (not recorded which).

This clonotype showed up many times. The genes are TRBV20-1 and TRBJ2-1; 8 bases are shared with TRBD1. Trimming cost V 5 bases and J 1 base; bases outside gene matches: 4. Germline-derived CDR1 and CDR2 are DFQATT and SNEGSKA (reference sequence). CDR3 length: 14 residues. The CDR3 DNA sequence: TGCAGTGCTCCCCGACAGGGGTCCTACAATGAGCAGTTCTTC. Translating it yields CSAPRQGSYNEQFF.

For this clonotype: A much larger clonotype is one base distant, so this may be a read error. The chain has TRBV3-1 and TRBJ2-5; D uncertain. Germline loops: CDR1 LGHDT, CDR2 YNNKEL (reference sequence). The CDR3 is 12 amino acids. CDR3: CASSQDGETRYF. Written as DNA, the CDR3 is TGTGCCAGCAGCCAAGATGGAGAGACCCGGTACTTC.

This clonotype came up many times. V is TRBV20-1 and J is TRBJ1-1, with 7 bases that match TRBD1. In germline, CDR1 is DFQATT, CDR2 SNEGSKA (reference sequence). V lost 1 base to trimming and J lost 3 bases; unmatched junction nucleotides: 11. The CDR3 is 16 residues long. This CDR3 is CSARVGGGAGYTEAFF. CDR3 nucleotides: TGCAGTGCTAGAGTGGGAGGGGGCGCGGGGTACACTGAAGCTTTCTTT.